These 18 T cell receptor beta chains were sequenced from one sample in a study of shared clonotypes between healthy human individuals. TCRdb's table, derived via immunoSEQ multiplex PCR, lists solely in-frame clones and lacks some. Among 2 million to 2.5 million clones listed, nearly 97% were seen once. The sequenced sample was naive CD4+ T cells sorted from blood. Specified subset: CD45RA+ positively selected. The receptors come from a man aged 18 to 30 in good health.

The V call is TRBV5-1, the J call TRBJ2-7; D is possibly TRBD2 (5 bases). Germline V gene data show CDR1 as SGHRS and CDR2 as YFSETQ. The ends were cut back, 1 base at V and 5 bases at J, with 22 bases in the middle. This CDR3 is 17 amino acids long. This chain's CDR3 is CASSLWGQERPGNEQYF. CDR3 in DNA: TGCGCCAGCAGCTTGTGGGGTCAGGAGCGGCCTGGGAACGAGCAGTACTTC.

Remarks on this clone: Other DNA sequences in the same sample also yield this CDR3. The genes are TRBV28 and TRBJ2-7; D not resolved. Germline loops: CDR1 MDHEN, CDR2 SYDVKM. This CDR3 has 11 residues. Trimming took 8 bases from V and 0 from J, leaving 5 bases between them. The CDR3 region is CASLNSYEQYF. The CDR3, as DNA: TGTGCCAGCCTAAACTCCTACGAGCAGTACTTC.

This clone appeared a single time. Different DNA sequences within this sample yield the same CDR3. The chain recombines TRBV9 with TRBJ2-1; 10 bases line up with TRBD2. Trimming took 0 bases from V and 9 from J; bases not matched to a gene: 3. The germline CDR1 and CDR2 sequences are SGDLS and YYNGEE. This CDR3 comprises 14 residues. CDR3 in amino acids: CASSVESGRGEQFF. The DNA for the CDR3 is TGTGCCAGCAGCGTAGAGAGCGGGAGGGGTGAGCAGTTCTTC.

This clone was seen just once. The J gene is TRBJ2-3, the V gene TRBV11-2; 7 bases are a match to TRBD2. Germline CDR1 and CDR2: SGHAT and FQNNGV. With V trimmed by 5 bases and J by 2 bases, 13 bases remained unmatched. The CDR3 contains 17 residues. The CDR3 DNA is TGTGCCAGCAGCCCGGCTGGGAGGGGCCCTGCCACAGATACGCAGTATTTT. Amino acids: CASSPAGRGPATDTQYF.

The gene calls are TRBV2 and TRBJ2-4; D call uncertain. Per germline, CDR1 SNHLY and CDR2 FYNNEI. This CDR3 contains 13 residues. Trimming took off 7 bases at V and 2 bases at J, with 9 bases between the two ends. CDR3 in DNA: TGTGCCAGCACTCGATATTCCAAAAACATTCAGTACTTC. This codes for CASTRYSKNIQYF. The full variable domain, in which reference TRBV2 and TRBJ2-4 provide the parts outside the CDR3, is EPEVTQTPSHQVTQMGQEVILRCVPISNHLYFYWYRQILGQKVEFLVSFYNNEISEKSEIFDDQFSVERPDGSNFTLKIRSTKLEDSAMYFCASTRYSKNIQYFGAGTRLSVL.

This chain joins TRBV6-5 and TRBJ1-3; D uncertain. Germline values: CDR1 MNHEY, CDR2 SVGAGI. The CDR3 loop spans 11 amino acids. The V and J ends lost 8 bases and 2 bases respectively, with 4 bases between them. CDR3 DNA sequence: TGTGCCAGCGGGACTGGAAACACCATATATTTT. This gives the protein CASGTGNTIYF.

The chain is built from TRBV15 and TRBJ1-6, with D possibly being TRBD1 (6 bases). Looked up from germline, CDR1 is LNHNV and CDR2 is YYDKDF (reference sequence). The germline V and J ends were trimmed by 0 bases and 15 bases, with 12 bases remaining between them. This CDR3 has 13 amino acids. In DNA, the CDR3 is TGTGCCACCAGCAGAGATCCAGGGGAGCACCTCCACTTT. It codes for CATSRDPGEHLHF.

As concerns this clone: The junction departs from germline at one end; a sequencing error may be responsible. CDR3 amino acids: CASSSIGGGLLF. CDR3 bases: TGTGCCAGCAGTTCCATAGGGGGGGGCCTCCTTTTT. The rearrangement joins TRBV6-5 to TRBJ1-4; TRBD1 might be the D (6 bases). Per the germline V gene, CDR1 is MNHEY and CDR2 is SVGAGI. The CDR3 spans 12 residues.

This chain connects TRBV5-4 to TRBJ1-6; 7 bases fit TRBD1. This CDR3 contains 18 residues. Germline loops: CDR1 SGHNT, CDR2 YYREEE (reference sequence). V shed 1 base and J 0 bases; nucleotides not matched to a gene: 7. The CDR3, as DNA: TGTGCCAGCAGCTTGTATGGCAGGGGGAGCTCCTATAATTCACCCCTCCACTTT. Amino acids: CASSLYGRGSSYNSPLHF.

CDR3 region: CASSYAAYPSYEQYF. The CDR3 DNA follows: TGTGCCAGCAGTTACGCAGCGTATCCCTCCTACGAGCAGTACTTC. The chain recombines TRBV6-5 with TRBJ2-7; D ambiguous. The germline V gene has CDR1 MNHEY and CDR2 SVGAGI. The V end lost 2 bases, the J end lost 0 bases, and 11 bases lay between the germline ends. The CDR3 spans 15 residues.

The V gene is TRBV30, the J gene TRBJ2-3; D uncertain. Germline assignment: CDR1 GTSNPN and CDR2 SVGIG (reference sequence). Trimming stripped 0 bases from V and 2 bases from J, with 9 bases between. This CDR3 comprises 14 residues. The CDR3 is CAWSVAVLTDTQYF. CDR3 DNA: TGTGCCTGGAGTGTGGCCGTCCTCACAGATACGCAGTATTTT.

This rearrangement joins TRBV4-3 to TRBJ2-7; 12 positions agree with TRBD2. The length of the CDR3 is 17 residues. The germline CDR1 and CDR2 sequences are LGHNA and YSLEER. The trim removed 4 bases at V and 4 bases at J, leaving 11 bases unmatched. CDR3 sequence: CASSPPGMGLAGYEQYF. CDR3 coding DNA: TGCGCCAGCAGCCCCCCTGGGATGGGACTAGCGGGTTACGAGCAGTACTTC.

The chain combines TRBV29-1 with TRBJ2-5; the D is unclear. The V gene's germline CDR1 is SQVTM and CDR2 ANQGSEA. V was shortened by 6 bases and J by 2 bases, with 16 bases between the two germline ends. The CDR3 extends over 14 amino acids. CDR3 residues: CSVRLVARQETQYF. In DNA form, the CDR3 reads TGCAGCGTGCGTCTGGTAGCCAGGCAAGAGACCCAGTACTTC.

The CDR3 spells CASSPGGAVTEAFF. The CDR3 DNA reads as TGTGCCAGCAGCCCCGGGGGGGCTGTCACTGAAGCTTTCTTT. The chain uses TRBV7-9 and TRBJ1-1; D possibly corresponds to TRBD1 (6 bases). The V gene lost 5 bases and the J gene lost 4 bases, with 14 bases spanning the gap. This CDR3 comprises 14 residues. Looked up from germline, CDR1 is SEHNR and CDR2 is FQNEAQ (reference sequence).

DNA for the CDR3: TGTGCCAGCACCCCCCGGCGAAAAGAGGGCTACACCTTC. Its translation is CASTPRRKEGYTF. The chain employs TRBV7-2 and TRBJ1-2; no reliable D call. Germline CDR1 is SGHTA and CDR2 is FQGNSA. CDR3 length equals 13 residues. The germline V and J ends were trimmed by 7 bases and 8 bases, with 17 bases remaining between them.

The V and J genes are TRBV19 and TRBJ2-5; TRBD1 might be the D (6 bases). CDR1 and CDR2 (germline): LNHDA, SQIVND (reference sequence). Trimming cost V 4 bases and J 3 bases, with 12 bases left between them. The CDR3 covers 14 residues. In DNA, the CDR3 is TGTGCCAGTAGTACATCGACAGGAAAAGAGACCCAGTACTTC. Protein sequence: CASSTSTGKETQYF.

The chain links TRBV7-2 to TRBJ2-7, with D possibly TRBD2 on 6 matching bases. CDR3 length equals 15 residues. Per the germline V gene, CDR1 is SGHTA and CDR2 is FQGNSA. V lost 0 bases, J lost 0 bases, and 9 bases lay in between. CDR3 nucleotide sequence: TGTGCCAGCAGCTTAGCGGGCGGGAACTCCTACGAGCAGTACTTC. It encodes CASSLAGGNSYEQYF. Looking up the rest from reference TRBV7-2 and TRBJ2-7 gives the full variable domain: GAGVSQSPSNKVTEKGKDVELRCDPISGHTALYWYRQSLGQGLEFLIYFQGNSAPDKSGLPSDRFSAERTGGSVSTLTIQRTQQEDSAVYLCASSLAGGNSYEQYFGPGTRLTVT.

The chain carries TRBV7-2 and TRBJ1-2; unclear D gene. The CDR3 has 15 amino acids. V gave up 6 bases and J gave up 4 bases, with 18 bases separating them. Per germline, CDR1 SGHTA and CDR2 FQGNSA. The CDR3 loop reads CASSQWPGGSYGYTF. CDR3 coding DNA: TGTGCCAGCAGTCAATGGCCGGGAGGTAGCTATGGCTACACCTTC.